The 27 T cell receptor beta chains in this list originate from one sample, sequenced in a study of T cells in Graves' hyperthyroidism and ophthalmopathy. TCR beta CDR3 sequences were amplified from RNA transcripts. When the TCR CDR3 underwent first-round RT-PCR, the HTBI primer set was used. TCRdb re-called the multiplex PCR reads with MiXCR, one entry per CDR3 protein. The repertoire holds hundreds of thousands of distinct CDR3 sequences, with roughly 14% as singletons. Sequencing was carried out using blood. The receptor set was obtained from a woman between 40 and 50 years old with Graves' ophthalmopathy.

The chain carries TRBV11-1 and TRBJ2-2; the match to TRBD1 covers 9 bases. The germline CDR1 and CDR2 sequences are SGHAT and FQDESV (reference sequence). J lost 6 bases, V lost 2 bases, and 7 bases had no gene match. This CDR3 spans 16 amino acids. CDR3 nucleotide sequence: TGTGCCAGCAGCTTATTAGGGACAGGGCGCGCCGGGGAGCTGTTTTTT. Its translation: CASSLLGTGRAGELFF.

This clonotype has at least ten counts. The chain employs TRBV20-1 and TRBJ2-7; 8 bases line up with TRBD2. Trimming took 8 bases from V and 2 from J; bases not matched to a gene: 11. The CDR3 totals 14 residues. Germline CDR1 reads DFQATT; CDR2 reads SNEGSKA (reference sequence). The DNA for the CDR3 is TGCAGTCTTCCGGGAGGGAGTGGGACCTACGAGCAGTACTTC. Its protein product is CSLPGGSGTYEQYF.

V is TRBV28 and J is TRBJ1-5; D remains ambiguous. This CDR3 has 14 amino acids. CDR1 and CDR2 (germline): MDHEN, SYDVKM. Trimming left V 2 bases short and J 3 bases short, with 8 bases between. The CDR3 sequence: CASSLDVHNQPQHF. The CDR3 DNA reads TGTGCCAGCAGTTTAGACGTACACAATCAGCCCCAGCATTTT.

The chain uses TRBV20-1 and TRBJ1-2; D uncertain. The length of the CDR3 is 15 residues. V was pared by 3 bases and J by 5 bases, with 19 bases between. CDR1 DFQATT and CDR2 SNEGSKA come from the germline V gene (reference sequence). The CDR3 region has the DNA TGCAGTGCTAGGGGCAGGTGGTCCGCGGCGTATGGCTACACCTTC. It translates to CSARGRWSAAYGYTF.

Turning to this clonotype: The CDR3 carries no conserved terminal phenylalanine or tryptophan, so it likely arises from a read error. The chain combines TRBV6-5 with TRBJ1-2; TRBD1 aligns across 7 bases. The trim removed 3 bases at V and 3 bases at J, leaving 7 bases unmatched. Per germline, CDR1 MNHEY and CDR2 SVGAGI. The CDR3 length is 15 residues. CDR3 coding DNA: TGTGCCAGCAGTTATAACAGGGGTAGGGACTATGGCTACACCCTC. Translated, it gives CASSYNRGRDYGYTL.

J is TRBJ1-5 and V is TRBV7-2; D ambiguous. V dropped 5 bases and J dropped 7 bases, with 12 bases sitting between them. The germline V gene has CDR1 SGHTA and CDR2 FQGNSA. This CDR3 is built from 13 residues. This CDR3 is CASSVADSQPQHF. CDR3 coding DNA: TGTGCCAGCAGCGTTGCAGATTCCCAGCCCCAGCATTTT.

This clonotype was observed many times. This chain connects TRBV30 to TRBJ1-5; TRBD1 is a possible D gene (6 bases). The CDR3 length is 13 residues. V shed 1 base and J shed 7 bases, with 11 bases lying between them. In germline, CDR1 is GTSNPN, CDR2 SVGIG (reference sequence). The CDR3 nucleotides read TGTGCCTGGAGTGAACAGGGAGACCAGCCCCAGCATTTT. The encoded protein is CAWSEQGDQPQHF.

The J gene is TRBJ2-7, the V gene TRBV6-1; 8 positions agree with TRBD1. V shed 7 bases and J 4 bases; nucleotides not matched to a gene: 12. CDR3 size: 15 residues. Germline CDR1 and CDR2: MNHNS and SASEGT. CDR3 sequence reads: CASTKGQGKGYEQYF. The CDR3 coding sequence is TGTGCCAGCACGAAAGGACAGGGTAAAGGGTACGAGCAGTACTTC.

As to this clonotype: An end of the junction differs from the germline gene, which may be a read error. J is TRBJ1-2 and V is TRBV10-3; D is perhaps TRBD1 (6 bases). Germline CDR1 ENHRY, CDR2 SYGVKD. The length of the CDR3 is 14 residues. CDR3 sequence (DNA): TGTGCCATCAGTGACAGGGGAGGATGGGATGGTTACACCTTC. Its protein is CAISDRGGWDGYTF.

This clonotype was picked up many times. V gene TRBV28 combines with J gene TRBJ1-2; D not resolved. Germline V gene data show CDR1 as MDHEN and CDR2 as SYDVKM. Trimming cost V 1 base and J 8 bases, with 11 bases left between them. There are 13 residues in the CDR3. DNA of the CDR3: TGTGCCAGCAGTTTATCTCAGGTGGACGGCTACACCTTC. Its translation: CASSLSQVDGYTF.

This clonotype was seen many times. This rearrangement joins TRBV28 to TRBJ2-7; D is possibly TRBD1 (6 bases). CDR3 length: 14 residues. V was shortened by 5 bases and J by 2 bases, with 13 bases between the two germline ends. Germline V gives CDR1 MDHEN, CDR2 SYDVKM. The CDR3 sequence is CASSTRTAAYEQYF. The CDR3 nucleotides read TGTGCCAGCAGTACACGGACAGCAGCCTACGAGCAGTACTTC.

This clonotype was counted at least ten times. The rearrangement links TRBV6-5 to TRBJ2-7, with D uncertain. With 0 bases removed from V and 1 base from J, the gap between germline ends came to 7 bases. Germline lookup yields CDR1 MNHEY and CDR2 SVGAGI. The CDR3 runs to 14 residues. The CDR3 DNA reads as TGTGCCAGCAGTTACTCGAGCTCTTCCTACGAGCAGTACTTC. Protein sequence: CASSYSSSSYEQYF.

The V call is TRBV29-1, the J call TRBJ2-5; D could derive from TRBD1 or TRBD2 (6 bases each). There are 14 residues in the CDR3. V was shortened by 2 bases and J by 4 bases, with 14 bases between the two germline ends. Germline V gene data show CDR1 as SQVTM and CDR2 as ANQGSEA. The CDR3: CSVERPGAGETQYF. The CDR3 region has the DNA TGCAGCGTTGAACGCCCGGGGGCAGGAGAGACCCAGTACTTC.

V is TRBV6-1 and J is TRBJ2-7; 7 positions agree with TRBD2. CDR3 length: 13 residues. The ends lost 6 bases at V and 5 bases at J; junction bases unmatched: 7. The germline CDR1 and CDR2 sequences are MNHNS and SASEGT. In nucleotides, the CDR3 is TGTGCCAGCAGGAAGACTAGCCTCAACGAGCAGTACTTC. Residues: CASRKTSLNEQYF.

In this sample, this clonotype turned up many times. V is TRBV29-1 and J is TRBJ1-1; D gene unclear. Trimming removed 6 bases at V and 5 bases at J, with 13 bases between. This CDR3 is built from 12 residues. Germline CDR1 reads SQVTM; CDR2 reads ANQGSEA. The CDR3 nucleotides read TGCAGCGTGGCCGCCCGTGGGACTGAAGCTTTCTTT. As protein: CSVAARGTEAFF.

This clonotype was seen more than once but under ten times. The V and J genes are TRBV3-1 and TRBJ2-7; D tentatively reads TRBD1 or TRBD2 (5 bases each). V was clipped by 1 base and J by 3 bases, with 16 bases between them. The CDR3 extends over 16 amino acids. Germline loops: CDR1 LGHDT, CDR2 YNNKEL (reference sequence). The CDR3 protein is CASSQVIQGGGYEQYF. In DNA, the CDR3 is TGTGCCAGCAGCCAAGTTATCCAGGGTGGAGGCTACGAGCAGTACTTC.

This clonotype appeared a few times. The genes are TRBV11-2 and TRBJ1-3, with D possibly being TRBD1 (6 bases). Trimming cost V 2 bases and J 1 base, with 15 bases left between them. Germline V lookup: CDR1 SGHAT, CDR2 FQNNGV. CDR3 length: 17 amino acids. This CDR3 reads CASSLRGGTASGNTIYF. The CDR3 nucleotides are TGTGCCAGCAGCTTAAGGGGGGGAACGGCGTCTGGAAACACCATATATTTT. Looking up the rest from reference TRBV11-2 and TRBJ1-3 gives the full variable domain: EAGVAQSPRYKIIEKRQSVAFWCNPISGHATLYWYQQILGQGPKLLIQFQNNGVVDDSQLPKDRFSAERLKGVDSTLKIQPAKLEDSAVYLCASSLRGGTASGNTIYFGEGSWLTVV.

The chain combines TRBV3-1 with TRBJ2-3; 7 bases align to TRBD2. Germline V gene sequence: CDR1 LGHDT, CDR2 YNNKEL (reference sequence). The CDR3 extends over 18 amino acids. J was trimmed by 5 bases and V by 3 bases; bases with no gene match: 17. The CDR3 DNA is TGTGCCAGCAGCCACGCCCTGATGGGCGGGAGTACTGGAGATACGCAGTATTTT. Translating it yields CASSHALMGGSTGDTQYF.

The sample holds a few counts of this clonotype. The chain uses TRBV11-3 and TRBJ2-2; D is uncertain. Trimming cost V 5 bases and J 7 bases, with 5 bases left between them. Germline V lookup: CDR1 SGHNT, CDR2 YENEEA. This CDR3 is 11 amino acids long. The CDR3 DNA reads as TGTGCCAGCAGCATGGACGGGGAGCTGTTTTTT. This translates into CASSMDGELFF.

V is TRBV6-5 and J is TRBJ1-1; D gene uncertain. Germline assignment: CDR1 MNHEY and CDR2 SVGAGI. The CDR3 is 14 residues long. Trimming left V 0 bases short and J 1 base short, with 6 bases between. This CDR3 is CASSYSHKNTEAFF. CDR3 nucleotides: TGTGCCAGCAGTTACTCCCATAAGAACACTGAAGCTTTCTTT.

This clonotype was observed a handful of times. The rearrangement links TRBV10-3 to TRBJ2-5; D may match TRBD1 or TRBD2 (7 bases each). Trimming pared 0 bases from V and 2 bases from J, leaving 16 bases between. The length of the CDR3 is 17 residues. Germline values: CDR1 ENHRY, CDR2 SYGVKD. CDR3 coding DNA: TGTGCCATCAGTGAGTCCAGGGGGGCTAGCGGACAAGAGACCCAGTACTTC. Translation gives CAISESRGASGQETQYF.

The sample holds many counts of this clonotype. The V gene is TRBV6-4, the J gene TRBJ2-2; 7 nucleotides match TRBD1. Trimming at V came to 6 bases and at J to 1 base, leaving 2 bases not matched to a gene. This CDR3 is 14 amino acids long. Germline loops: CDR1 MRHNA, CDR2 SNTAGT. CDR3 nucleotide sequence: TGTGCCAGCAGAAGGGGGCAGAACACCGGGGAGCTGTTTTTT. Translation: CASRRGQNTGELFF.

Many counts were recorded for this clonotype. V is TRBV10-3 and J is TRBJ2-7, with D unresolved. Per the germline V gene, CDR1 is ENHRY and CDR2 is SYGVKD. V lost 4 bases to trimming and J lost 6 bases, with 19 bases between them. This CDR3 spans 15 amino acids. The CDR3 DNA is TGTGCCATCAGTGGTAGGGCTAGAAGCGTTAGCGAGCAGTACTTC. It encodes CAISGRARSVSEQYF.

The chain joins TRBV30 to TRBJ1-1, with TRBD1 as a possible D gene (5 bases). This CDR3 region has 15 residues. CDR1 is GTSNPN, CDR2 SVGIG, per germline (reference sequence). Deletions cut 4 bases from V and 2 bases from J, with 17 bases between. The CDR3 DNA follows: TGTGCCTGGAAATTTGCCGGGACCGTCAACACTGAAGCTTTCTTT. Amino acids: CAWKFAGTVNTEAFF.

V is TRBV6-1 and J is TRBJ2-2; maybe TRBD2 (6 bases). Germline V gene lookup returns CDR1 MNHNS and CDR2 SASEGT. The CDR3 loop spans 13 amino acids. With 5 bases removed from V and 6 bases from J, the gap between germline ends came to 10 bases. The CDR3 sequence is CASSRSGPGELFF. The CDR3 DNA reads as TGTGCCAGCAGTCGAAGCGGGCCCGGGGAGCTGTTTTTT.

This clonotype was counted at least ten times. The chain employs TRBV5-1 and TRBJ1-1; D remains ambiguous. CDR3 length equals 12 residues. V was clipped by 4 bases and J by 4 bases, with 8 bases between them. CDR1 and CDR2 (germline): SGHRS, YFSETQ. In nucleotides, the CDR3 is TGCGCCAGCAGCGAGGGAGTCACTGAAGCTTTCTTT. Translated, it gives CASSEGVTEAFF.

Many counts were recorded for this clonotype. This chain connects TRBV6-2 or TRBV6-3 to TRBJ2-2, with TRBD2 matching over 7 bases. This CDR3 is 16 amino acids long. CDR1 and CDR2 (germline): MNHEY, SVGEGT. V lost 6 bases, J lost 5 bases, and 12 bases stayed unmatched. Here the CDR3 DNA reads TGTGCCAGCAGCGCCGACGGGGGGATTAGGACCGGGGAGCTGTTTTTT. Residues: CASSADGGIRTGELFF.